This T cell receptor beta chain was obtained from a study of immune heterogeneity within non-small cell lung tumors. Whole-study context: It was found that the tumors were a few squamous cell carcinomas, 10 non-squamous carcinomas and 1 not otherwise specified.

Template input, which was bulk tumor genomic DNA, totaled 450 to 600 ng per sample. In surgery, several biopsies were collected from each primary tumor at widely spaced sites. Enrolled patients presented with newly diagnosed, previously untreated non-small cell lung cancer and underwent curative surgery. This clonotype was counted at least ten times. In germline, CDR1 is SGDLS, CDR2 YYNGEE. This CDR3 is built from 13 residues. Trimming stripped 7 bases from V and 5 bases from J, with 13 bases between. Multiplex PCR amplified the TCR beta CDR3 region. Its first round ran for approximately 11 cycles with 32 V and 13 J primers. TCRdb reprocessed the multiplex PCR reads with MiXCR, giving one entry per CDR3 protein. Among more than 14,000 distinct CDR3 sequences listed, around 28% were seen once.

The chain carries TRBV9 and TRBJ2-1; D ambiguous. Sequenced sample: lung tumor tissue. This receptor was obtained from a middle-aged man with non-small cell lung cancer. CDR3 in amino acids: CASAAAVDNEQFF. CDR3 coding DNA: TGTGCCAGCGCTGCCGCCGTGGACAATGAGCAGTTCTTC.